A selection of T cell receptor beta chains follows, all from one sample in a study of long-term antiretroviral therapy in people with HIV. Method: immunoSEQ multiplex PCR; TCRdb's copy keeps in-frame clones and lacks some. The sample shows 30,000 to 35,000 clones, approximately 72% of them seen only once. This material consisted of unsorted PBMCs, taken 3 years after starting antiretroviral therapy. The receptors derive from a man aged 45-65 years with HIV. The CDR3 runs from the conserved cysteine through the conserved F or W. The D gene is left open where the match is weak. A clone size is listed for some rows: how often the clone was seen (once, few, many), or a class if it is expanded.

TRBV9	-	-	TRBJ1-5	TGTGCCAGCAGCGTAGGGACGGTTCCGTTGGGGGAGCCCCAGCATTTT	CASSVGTVPLGEPQHF
TRBV9	TRBD1	few	TRBJ1-2	TGTGCCAGCAGCGTCTCGACAGGGGGAAATGGCTACACCTTC	CASSVSTGGNGYTF
TRBV6-5	-	-	TRBJ2-7	TGTGCCAGCAGTTACTCTCGAGGGAACTCCTACGAGCAGTACTTC	CASSYSRGNSYEQYF
TRBV4-3	-	-	TRBJ2-7	TGCGCCAGCAGCCAAGATCGCGGAACCTACGAGCAGTACTTC	CASSQDRGTYEQYF
TRBV27	TRBD2	-	TRBJ2-1	TGTGCCAGCAGCCCGTGGATGCGCGGGAGAGATTACAATGAGCAGTTCTTC	CASSPWMRGRDYNEQFF
TRBV18	-	-	TRBJ1-5	TGTGCCAGCTCACCACGGGGGCAGATCAATCAGCCCCAGCATTTT	CASSPRGQINQPQHF
TRBV29-1	TRBD2	medium-sized	TRBJ2-7	TGCAGCGTGACGGGACTAGGCGGGGGTTACGAGCAGTACTTC	CSVTGLGGGYEQYF
TRBV30	-	-	TRBJ1-5	TGTGCCTGGAGTGTACCGGGGAACAGCAATCAGCCCCAGCATTTT	CAWSVPGNSNQPQHF
TRBV7-2	-	-	TRBJ2-1	TGTGCCAGCAGCTTAGCATTAGGGGTGAATGAGCAGTTCTTC	CASSLALGVNEQFF
TRBV6-5	-	-	TRBJ1-2	TGTGCCAGCAGTTACCACAACAGTGAGTTCTATGGCTACACCTTC	CASSYHNSEFYGYTF
TRBV5-5	TRBD2	-	TRBJ2-7	TGTGCCAGCAGCTGGCTAGCGGTATCTTACTACGAGCAGTACTTC	CASSWLAVSYYEQYF
TRBV10-3	-	-	TRBJ2-3	TGTGCCATCAGTGATTCCGGGACCAATACGCAGTATTTT	CAISDSGTNTQYF
TRBV6-6	-	-	TRBJ1-1	TGTGCCAGCAGTTCTACGGGGCCGAACACTGAAGCTTTCTTT	CASSSTGPNTEAFF
TRBV15	TRBD1	-	TRBJ1-6	TGTGCCACCAGCAGAGAGATCGGGACAGGGGTTTCACCCCTCCACTTT	CATSREIGTGVSPLHF
TRBV5-1	-	-	TRBJ1-6	TGCGCCAGCAGCCCTCGACCGGTAATTAATTCACCCCTCCACTTT	CASSPRPVINSPLHF
TRBV28	-	-	TRBJ1-5	TGTGCCAGCAGTTTTGGAGGGGCGTTCAATCAGCCCCAGCATTTT	CASSFGGAFNQPQHF
TRBV7-6	TRBD1	-	TRBJ2-7	TGTGCCAGCAGCTTAGGCAGGACAGGGCTCACCTCCTACGAGCAGTACTTC	CASSLGRTGLTSYEQYF
TRBV29-1	TRBD2	-	TRBJ2-1	TGCAGCGTTGTAGACGGGGGGGCTTCCTACAATGAGCAGTTCTTC	CSVVDGGASYNEQFF
TRBV15	-	-	TRBJ1-1	TGTGCCACCAGCAGAGATCGAAGGGTCACTGAAGCTTTCTTT	CATSRDRRVTEAFF
TRBV19	-	-	TRBJ2-2	TGTGCCAGTGATACACCGTACCTCGGAGGCCGGCGAGGGGAGCTGTTTTTT	CASDTPYLGGRRGELFF
TRBV5-1	TRBD2	-	TRBJ2-1	TGCGCCAGCAGCCCCCTAGCGGCTTCCTACAATGAGCAGTTCTTC	CASSPLAASYNEQFF
TRBV7-6	-	-	TRBJ2-7	TGTGCCAGCAGCCCCCAAAGAGGGTTGCACGAGCAGTACTTC	CASSPQRGLHEQYF
TRBV7-7	-	-	TRBJ2-5	TGTGCTAGCAGCTTAGTCCCAGGGGCAGAGACCCAGTACTTC	CASSLVPGAETQYF
TRBV23-1	TRBD1	-	TRBJ2-1	TGCGCCAGCAGTCAACGGGACAGGGGGCCGAATGAGCAGTTCTTC	CASSQRDRGPNEQFF
TRBV2	-	-	TRBJ2-7	TGTGCCAGCAGTGAAGGCCCGGGCCTCTCCTACGAGCAGTACTTC	CASSEGPGLSYEQYF
TRBV29-1	TRBD1	-	TRBJ1-2	TGCAGCGTCTTGGGACAGGGAGACTATGGCTACACCTTC	CSVLGQGDYGYTF
TRBV28	TRBD2	-	TRBJ2-1	TGTGCCAGCGTCGGGGAGGGGAGCTCCTACAATGAGCAGTTCTTC	CASVGEGSSYNEQFF
TRBV5-6	-	-	TRBJ1-6	TGTGCCAGCAGCTTCGGAGGGATTGAAGATAATTCACCCCTCCACTTT	CASSFGGIEDNSPLHF
TRBV7-6	-	-	TRBJ2-5	TGTGCCAGCAGCTGGGGGGAGACCCAGTACTTC	CASSWGETQYF
TRBV2	-	-	TRBJ1-1	TGTGCCAGCAGGTATGAGACTGAAGCTTTCTTT	CASRYETEAFF
TRBV9	TRBD1	-	TRBJ2-1	TGTGCCAGCAGCCGGGACAGCGGAAGGTACAATGAGCAGTTCTTC	CASSRDSGRYNEQFF
TRBV7-2	-	once	TRBJ2-7	TGTGCCAGCAGCTTACGGCTATCCTACGAGCAGTACTTC	CASSLRLSYEQYF
TRBV5-1	TRBD2	once	TRBJ2-3	TGCGCCAGCAGCTTGGGGCTAGCGGGGGGGTTACGCACAGATACGCAGTATTTT	CASSLGLAGGLRTDTQYF
TRBV4-3	-	-	TRBJ2-1	TGCGCCAGCAGCCAAGATTTGCAGGGACGCAACAATGAGCAGTTCTTC	CASSQDLQGRNNEQFF
TRBV13	-	-	TRBJ2-7	TGTGCCAGCAGCTCAATTCTCAGGTACGAGCAGTACTTC	CASSSILRYEQYF
TRBV9	-	-	TRBJ1-2	TGTGCCAGCAGCGCCGCTTCCGCGGTTGCTGGCTACACCTTC	CASSAASAVAGYTF
TRBV6-1	-	medium-sized	TRBJ1-3	TGTGCCAGCGGCGACGGTGCCTCTGGAAACACCATATATTTT	CASGDGASGNTIYF
TRBV10-3	-	-	TRBJ2-7	TGTGCCATCAGTTCATCGGCCGGCGGTTACGAGCAGTACTTC	CAISSSAGGYEQYF
TRBV2	TRBD1	few	TRBJ1-5	TGTGCCAGCAGTCAGGGGGCAGGGCAGCCCCAGCATTTT	CASSQGAGQPQHF
TRBV11-2	-	-	TRBJ1-1	TGTGCCAGCAGCTTAGCTGTCACGGGACGGGGAGCTTTCTTT	CASSLAVTGRGAFF
TRBV10-3	-	-	TRBJ1-2	TGTGCCATCAGTGGTTCCAACTATGGCTACACCTTC	CAISGSNYGYTF
TRBV7-2	TRBD1	-	TRBJ2-7	TGTGCCAGCAGCTGGACAGGAGCCTACGAGCAGTACTTC	CASSWTGAYEQYF
TRBV5-1	-	-	TRBJ2-1	TGCGCCAGCAGCTTGGCCCAGGGCAATGAGCAGTTCTTC	CASSLAQGNEQFF
TRBV6-5	-	once	TRBJ1-2	TGTGCCAGCAGTGTCGGAGGCTATGGCTACACCTTC	CASSVGGYGYTF
TRBV6-1	TRBD2	-	TRBJ2-1	TGTGCCAGCAGTGGGACTAGCGGGAGGTCCTACAATGAGCAGTTCTTC	CASSGTSGRSYNEQFF
TRBV5-1	-	-	TRBJ1-1	TGCGCCAGCAGCTTGGGAAGGGGGAACACTGAAGCTTTCTTT	CASSLGRGNTEAFF
TRBV28	-	-	TRBJ2-3	TGTGCCAGCACCCTGGCGGGGAGCACAGATACGCAGTATTTT	CASTLAGSTDTQYF
TRBV5-4	-	-	TRBJ2-3	TGTGCCAGCAGCCCTACAGGAGACAGCACAGATACGCAGTATTTT	CASSPTGDSTDTQYF